Below are 3 T cell receptor beta chains sequenced from a single sample in a study of tumor-infiltrating lymphocytes in localized non-small cell lung cancer. Profiling relied on immunoSEQ multiplex PCR, and the TCRdb table lists in-frame clones only, not all of them. Found here are thousands of clones, approximately 71% of them singletons; the top ten hold under 15%. The specimen was lung tumor tissue. Every receptor here comes from a human donor with non-small cell lung cancer.

By proportion, this clone is large. The chain employs TRBV4-2 and TRBJ2-3, with 8 positions matching TRBD2. Germline V gene data show CDR1 as LGHNA and CDR2 as YNFKEQ. With 4 bases clipped from V and 6 bases from J, the junction kept 15 bases outside the gene matches. The CDR3 is 17 amino acids. The CDR3 spells CASSRRTSGDLADTQYF. As DNA, the CDR3 is TGTGCCAGCAGCCGCCGTACTAGCGGCGACCTTGCCGATACGCAGTATTTT.

The V gene is TRBV5-1, the J gene TRBJ2-3; the D call may be TRBD1 or TRBD2 (6 bases each). The CDR3 extends over 19 amino acids. The ends were cut back, 4 bases at V and 3 bases at J, with 27 bases in the middle. Germline CDR1 reads SGHRS; CDR2 reads YFSETQ. The CDR3 DNA sequence: TGCGCCAGCAGCCGCTCCCCCACTTCGGGGGCCCAGCGGACAGATACGCAGTATTTT. Translated: CASSRSPTSGAQRTDTQYF. The full variable domain, completed using reference TRBV5-1 and TRBJ2-3, is KAGVTQTPRYLIKTRGQQVTLSCSPISGHRSVSWYQQTPGQGLQFLFEYFSETQRNKGNFPGRFSGRQFSNSRSEMNVSTLELGDSALYLCASSRSPTSGAQRTDTQYFGPGTRLTVL.

This clone was counted a single time. The chain is built from TRBV7-9 and TRBJ1-4, with TRBD1 identical over 8 bases. Unmatched junction bases numbered 10, after V lost 5 bases and J lost 5 bases. The CDR3 is made up of 16 amino acids. Germline V lookup: CDR1 SEHNR, CDR2 FQNEAQ (reference sequence). The CDR3 is CASSQVKGQVNEKLFF. CDR3 sequence (DNA): TGTGCCAGCAGCCAAGTGAAGGGACAGGTGAATGAAAAACTGTTTTTT.